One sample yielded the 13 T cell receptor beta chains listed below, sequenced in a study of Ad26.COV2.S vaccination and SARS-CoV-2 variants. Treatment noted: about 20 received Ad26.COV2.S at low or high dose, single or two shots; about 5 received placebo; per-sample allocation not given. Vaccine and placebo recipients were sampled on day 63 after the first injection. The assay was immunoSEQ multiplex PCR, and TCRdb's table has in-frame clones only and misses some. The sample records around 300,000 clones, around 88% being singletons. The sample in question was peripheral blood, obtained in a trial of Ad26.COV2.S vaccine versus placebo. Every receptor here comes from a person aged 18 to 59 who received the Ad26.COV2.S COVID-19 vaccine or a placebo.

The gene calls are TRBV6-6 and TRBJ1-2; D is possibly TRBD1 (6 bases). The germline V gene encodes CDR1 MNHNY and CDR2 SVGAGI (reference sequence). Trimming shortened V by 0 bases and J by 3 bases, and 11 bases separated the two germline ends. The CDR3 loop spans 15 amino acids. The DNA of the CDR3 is TGTGCCAGCAGTTACTCTGACAGGAGCGACTATGGCTACACCTTC. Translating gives CASSYSDRSDYGYTF.

The DNA of the CDR3 is TGTGCCAGCAGCCAAGCCCTTGACAGGGAAGAGACCCAGTACTTC. This gives the protein CASSQALDREETQYF. The rearrangement joins TRBV4-2 to TRBJ2-5, with 7 bases that match TRBD1. J was trimmed by 3 bases and V by 1 base; bases with no gene match: 5. The CDR3 consists of 15 residues. Germline V CDR1 and CDR2: LGHNA, YNFKEQ.

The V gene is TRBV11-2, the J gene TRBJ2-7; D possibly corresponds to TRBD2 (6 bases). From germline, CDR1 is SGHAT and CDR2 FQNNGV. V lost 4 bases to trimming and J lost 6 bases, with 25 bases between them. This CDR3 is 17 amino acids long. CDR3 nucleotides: TGTGCCAGCAGCTCTAGCCGGGCCCCAAACCGGGAGTCCGAGCAGTACTTC. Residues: CASSSSRAPNRESEQYF.

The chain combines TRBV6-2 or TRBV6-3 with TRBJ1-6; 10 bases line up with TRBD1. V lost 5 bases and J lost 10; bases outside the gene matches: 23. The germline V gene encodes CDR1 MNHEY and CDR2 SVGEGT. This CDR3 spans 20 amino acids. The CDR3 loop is CASSSHRSGTGATWGSPLHF. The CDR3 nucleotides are TGTGCCAGCAGTAGCCACCGTTCGGGGACAGGGGCAACTTGGGGATCACCCCTCCACTTT.

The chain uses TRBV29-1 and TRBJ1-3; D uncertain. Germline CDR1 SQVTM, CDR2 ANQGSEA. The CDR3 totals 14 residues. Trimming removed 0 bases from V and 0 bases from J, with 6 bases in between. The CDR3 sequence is CSVEDTSSGNTIYF. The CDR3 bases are TGCAGCGTTGAAGATACCTCCTCTGGAAACACCATATATTTT.

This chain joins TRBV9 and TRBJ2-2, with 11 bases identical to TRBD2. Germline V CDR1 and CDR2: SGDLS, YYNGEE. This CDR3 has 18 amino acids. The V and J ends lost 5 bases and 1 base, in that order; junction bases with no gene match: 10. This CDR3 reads CASSPGLAGRLNTGELFF. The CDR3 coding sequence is TGTGCCAGCAGTCCTGGACTAGCGGGCCGCTTGAACACCGGGGAGCTGTTTTTT. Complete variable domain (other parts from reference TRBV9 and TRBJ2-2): DSGVTQTPKHLITATGQRVTLRCSPRSGDLSVYWYQQSLDQGLQFLIQYYNGEERAKGNILERFSAQQFPDLHSELNLSSLELGDSALYFCASSPGLAGRLNTGELFFGEGSRLTVL.

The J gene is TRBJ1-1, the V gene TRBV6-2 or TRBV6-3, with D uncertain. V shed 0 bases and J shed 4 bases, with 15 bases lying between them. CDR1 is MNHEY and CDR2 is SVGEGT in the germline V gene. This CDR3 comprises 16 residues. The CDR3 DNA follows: TGTGCCAGCAGTTACTCGTTCGGGTGGTCGACCACTGAAGCTTTCTTT. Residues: CASSYSFGWSTTEAFF.

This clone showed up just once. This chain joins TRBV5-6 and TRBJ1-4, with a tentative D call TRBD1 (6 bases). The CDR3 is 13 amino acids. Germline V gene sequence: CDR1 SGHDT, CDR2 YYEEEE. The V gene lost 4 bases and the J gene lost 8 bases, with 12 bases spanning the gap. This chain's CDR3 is CASSETGREKLFF. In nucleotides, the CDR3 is TGTGCCAGCAGCGAGACAGGTCGCGAAAAACTGTTTTTT. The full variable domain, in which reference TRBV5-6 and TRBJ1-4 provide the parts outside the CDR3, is DAGVTQSPTHLIKTRGQQVTLRCSPKSGHDTVSWYQQALGQGPQFIFQYYEEEERQRGNFPDRFSGHQFPNYSSELNVNALLLGDSALYLCASSETGREKLFFGSGTQLSVL.

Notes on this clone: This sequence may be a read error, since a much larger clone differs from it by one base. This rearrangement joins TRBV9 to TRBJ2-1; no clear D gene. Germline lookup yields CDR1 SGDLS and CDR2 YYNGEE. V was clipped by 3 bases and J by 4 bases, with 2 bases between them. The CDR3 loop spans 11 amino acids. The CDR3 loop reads CASSGYNEQFF. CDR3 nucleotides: TGTGCCAGCAGCGGGTACAATGAGCAGTTCTTC.

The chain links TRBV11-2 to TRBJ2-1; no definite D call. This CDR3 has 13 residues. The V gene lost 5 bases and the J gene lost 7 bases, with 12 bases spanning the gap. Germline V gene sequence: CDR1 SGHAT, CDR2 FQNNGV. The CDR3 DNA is TGTGCCAGCAGCCCGCCGACGGAGAATGAGCAGTTCTTC. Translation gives CASSPPTENEQFF. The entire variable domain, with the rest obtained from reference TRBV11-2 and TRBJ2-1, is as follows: EAGVAQSPRYKIIEKRQSVAFWCNPISGHATLYWYQQILGQGPKLLIQFQNNGVVDDSQLPKDRFSAERLKGVDSTLKIQPAKLEDSAVYLCASSPPTENEQFFGPGTRLTVL.

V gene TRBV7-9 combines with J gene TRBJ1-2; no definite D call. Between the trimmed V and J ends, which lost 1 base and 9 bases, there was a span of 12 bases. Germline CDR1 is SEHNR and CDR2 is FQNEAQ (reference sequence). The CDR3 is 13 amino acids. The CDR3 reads CASSLVRKNSYTF. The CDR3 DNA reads TGTGCCAGCAGCTTAGTCAGGAAGAATAGCTACACCTTC. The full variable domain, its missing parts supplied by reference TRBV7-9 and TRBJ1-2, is DTGVSQNPRHKITKRGQNVTFRCDPISEHNRLYWYRQTLGQGPEFLTYFQNEAQLEKSRLLSDRFSAERPKGSFSTLEIQRTEQGDSAMYLCASSLVRKNSYTFGSGTRLTVV.

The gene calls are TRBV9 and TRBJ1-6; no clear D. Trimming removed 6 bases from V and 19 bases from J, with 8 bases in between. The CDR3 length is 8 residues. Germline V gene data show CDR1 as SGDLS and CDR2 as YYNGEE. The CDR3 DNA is TGTGCCAGCAACGCAGGACACTTT. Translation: CASNAGHF.

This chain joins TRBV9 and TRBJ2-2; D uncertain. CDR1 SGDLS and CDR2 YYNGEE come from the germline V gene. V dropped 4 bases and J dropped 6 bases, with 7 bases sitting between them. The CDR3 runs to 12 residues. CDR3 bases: TGTGCCAGCAGCTCTAGTCCCGGGGAGCTGTTTTTT. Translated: CASSSSPGELFF.